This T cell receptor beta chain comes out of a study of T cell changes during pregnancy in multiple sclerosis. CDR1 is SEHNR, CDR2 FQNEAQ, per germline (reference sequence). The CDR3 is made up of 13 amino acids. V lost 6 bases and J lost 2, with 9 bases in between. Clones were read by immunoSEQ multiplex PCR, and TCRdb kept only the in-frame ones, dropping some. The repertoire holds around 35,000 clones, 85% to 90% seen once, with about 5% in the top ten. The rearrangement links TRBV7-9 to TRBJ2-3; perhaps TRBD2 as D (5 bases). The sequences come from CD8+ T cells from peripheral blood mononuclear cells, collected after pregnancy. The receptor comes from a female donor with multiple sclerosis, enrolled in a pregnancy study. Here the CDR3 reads CASRSGNTDTQYF. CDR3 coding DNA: TGTGCCAGCAGGTCGGGGAACACAGATACGCAGTATTTT. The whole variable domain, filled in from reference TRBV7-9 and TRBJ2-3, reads DTGVSQNPRHKITKRGQNVTFRCDPISEHNRLYWYRQTLGQGPEFLTYFQNEAQLEKSRLLSDRFSAERPKGSFSTLEIQRTEQGDSAMYLCASRSGNTDTQYFGPGTRLTVL.